A single sample gave rise to the 12 T cell receptor beta chains below, sequenced in a study of T cell repertoires in cytomegalovirus infection. MiXCR, run by TCRdb on the reads, gives a single entry per CDR3 protein. The repertoire holds 160,000 or so distinct CDR3 sequences, roughly 15% seen once, with 15% to 20% in the top ten. Sequencing was performed on CD8+ T cells from PBMCs. These receptors were obtained from a human donor in good health (CMV status not recorded). Some clones in this sample may be carry-over from other donors' samples.

This clonotype was observed a few times. This chain links TRBV7-8 with TRBJ2-7; 8 nucleotides match TRBD1. Germline V gene sequence: CDR1 SGHVS, CDR2 FQNEAQ. The CDR3 is made up of 14 amino acids. V gave up 5 bases and J gave up 2 bases; unmatched junction bases: 5. The chain's CDR3 is CASSIDRGTYEQYF. In DNA, the CDR3 is TGTGCCAGCAGCATCGACAGGGGAACCTACGAGCAGTACTTC.

This chain links TRBV10-3 with TRBJ1-1; D ambiguous. CDR1 and CDR2 from the germline V gene are ENHRY and SYGVKD. This CDR3 has 16 residues. The V gene lost 3 bases and the J gene lost 2 bases, with 16 bases spanning the gap. CDR3 in amino acids: CAISDSWSELNTEAFF. CDR3 DNA sequence: TGTGCCATCAGTGACTCCTGGTCCGAGCTAAACACTGAAGCTTTCTTT.

This clonotype was counted between two and nine times. The V gene is TRBV28, the J gene TRBJ2-3, with TRBD2 as a possible D gene (5 bases). Germline V gene lookup returns CDR1 MDHEN and CDR2 SYDVKM. The CDR3 runs to 13 residues. The V end lost 3 bases, the J end lost 7 bases, and 11 bases lay between the germline ends. CDR3 nucleotide sequence: TGTGCCAGCAGTTTTGACCCCGGGAATACGCAGTATTTT. This sequence encodes CASSFDPGNTQYF.

In this sample, this clonotype turned up many times. The chain carries TRBV7-4 and TRBJ1-1, with TRBD1 identical over 8 bases. The germline V gene has CDR1 SGHVT and CDR2 SQSDAQ. Germline trimming cut 5 bases from V and 2 bases from J; bases unmatched to any gene: 7. The CDR3 loop spans 15 amino acids. The CDR3 loop reads CASSHPGQANTEAFF. CDR3 bases: TGTGCCAGCAGCCACCCGGGACAGGCTAACACTGAAGCTTTCTTT.

Ten or more counts support this clonotype. V and J are TRBV12-3 or TRBV12-4 and TRBJ1-3; D might be TRBD1 (5 bases). V dropped 3 bases and J dropped 0 bases, with 6 bases sitting between them. CDR3 length: 14 residues. CDR3 bases: TGTGCCAGCAGTTTTGGGGCCTCTGGAAACACCATATATTTT. The encoded protein is CASSFGASGNTIYF.

The sample holds many counts of this clonotype. The rearrangement links TRBV11-2 to TRBJ1-3; 7 nucleotides line up with TRBD1. CDR1 SGHAT and CDR2 FQNNGV come from the germline V gene. V lost 6 bases and J lost 0; bases outside the gene matches: 11. The CDR3 loop spans 17 amino acids. The DNA of the CDR3 is TGTGCCAGCAGAGCTTCATCAGGGGGGAGCTCTGGAAACACCATATATTTT. It translates to CASRASSGGSSGNTIYF.

This clonotype turned up a few times. This sequence joins TRBV6-5 and TRBJ1-1, with TRBD1 as a possible D gene (5 bases). Trimming left V 8 bases short and J 5 bases short, with 12 bases between. This CDR3 comprises 12 residues. Germline V lookup: CDR1 MNHEY, CDR2 SVGAGI. CDR3 nucleotides: TGTGCCAGCCTACGGGGGGGTACTGAAGCTTTCTTT. Amino acids: CASLRGGTEAFF.

The chain combines TRBV6-6 with TRBJ2-1; 9 bases are a match to TRBD1. With V trimmed by 0 bases and J by 7 bases, 4 bases remained unmatched. The CDR3 spans 15 residues. CDR1 is MNHNY, CDR2 SVGAGI, per germline (reference sequence). The CDR3 reads CASSYSADRGNEQFF. Here the CDR3 DNA reads TGTGCCAGCAGTTACTCTGCGGACAGGGGAAATGAGCAGTTCTTC.

This clonotype was picked up a small number of times. V usage is TRBV7-6 and J usage is TRBJ2-7; 7 bases fit TRBD1. Germline V gene sequence: CDR1 SGHVS, CDR2 FNYEAQ. The CDR3 has 15 residues. Trimming cost V 1 base and J 3 bases; bases outside gene matches: 6. The CDR3 is CASSLEGGRFYEQYF. The CDR3 coding sequence is TGTGCCAGCAGCTTAGAAGGGGGCCGGTTCTACGAGCAGTACTTC.

Concerning this clonotype: This CDR3 fails to terminate in the conserved phenylalanine or tryptophan, so it likely reflects a read error. The J gene is TRBJ2-7, the V gene TRBV20-1; the match to TRBD1 covers 9 bases. Germline V CDR1 and CDR2: DFQATT, SNEGSKA (reference sequence). The CDR3 length is 15 residues. With V trimmed by 4 bases and J by 5 bases, 12 bases remained unmatched. For the CDR3, the DNA is TGCAGTGCTACTCTCCACAGGGGGCGGAACAACGAGCAGTACTTG. It yields the protein CSATLHRGRNNEQYL.

The rearrangement links TRBV7-9 to TRBJ1-5, with a possible D match to TRBD1 (5 bases). V lost 7 bases and J 2 bases, leaving 12 bases between the germline ends. This CDR3 region has 14 residues. CDR1 and CDR2 from the germline V gene are SEHNR and FQNEAQ (reference sequence). In DNA, the CDR3 is TGTGCCAGCATGGGGGAGGGAGGCAATCAGCCCCAGCATTTT. Amino acids: CASMGEGGNQPQHF.

The genes are TRBV7-6 and TRBJ2-5; D call uncertain. Germline values: CDR1 SGHVS, CDR2 FNYEAQ. This CDR3 contains 15 residues. V lost 6 bases to trimming and J lost 5 bases, with 19 bases between them. CDR3 region: CASSSLQKRWETQYF. CDR3 nucleotides: TGTGCCAGCAGTTCATTACAGAAGCGATGGGAGACCCAGTACTTC.